Listed below are T cell receptor beta chains from one sample, sequenced in a study of regulatory T cells in long-lasting Graves disease. TCRdb re-derived calls from the multiplex PCR reads in MiXCR, one entry per CDR3 protein. The sample lists around 450,000 distinct CDR3 sequences; 20% to 25% were seen once. This specimen was peripheral blood mononuclear cells (PBMCs), taken when the disease was refractory, from a patient treated with antithyroid drugs. The receptors were sampled from a female donor with Graves disease. Both conserved end residues are part of each CDR3. A D gene is named only where the DNA matches it firmly. Where a row states a size, it is once, few, many or the class of an expanded clone; other rows omit it.

j_call clone_size d_call v_call cdr3_nt cdr3_aa
TRBJ1-1 few TRBD1 TRBV9 TGTGCCAGCAGCGTAGAGGGACAGGGGAACACTGAAGCTTTCTTT CASSVEGQGNTEAFF
TRBJ1-2 few - TRBV4-1 TGCGCCAGCAGCCAAGAGGGGCTTCCGGGTACTAACTATGGCTACACCTTC CASSQEGLPGTNYGYTF
TRBJ2-3 - - TRBV5-1 TGCGCCAGCACTCCGGCGGGGGCTAGCACAGATACGCAGTATTTT CASTPAGASTDTQYF
TRBJ2-5 - TRBD2 TRBV2 TGTGCCAGCATGGCGGGGGTTCAAGAGACCCAGTACTTC CASMAGVQETQYF
TRBJ2-5 few - TRBV5-6 TGTGCCAGCAGCTTAGCACAGACCCAGTACTTC CASSLAQTQYF
TRBJ1-2 many TRBD1 TRBV28 TGTGCCAGCGGTTCCACAGGGGGAGACTATGGCTACACCTTC CASGSTGGDYGYTF
TRBJ2-7 - TRBD2 TRBV6-1 TGTGCCAGCAGAGTCTTCGGGGGGGGGCGGGAGCAGTACTTC CASRVFGGGREQYF
TRBJ1-5 many - TRBV28 TGTGCCAGCAGTCACCCCCCCGGGACACTGAGCAATCAGCCCCAGCATTTT CASSHPPGTLSNQPQHF
TRBJ1-4 few - TRBV4-2 TGTGCCAGCAGCCAAGAGGGTGAACTTGAAAAACTGTTTTTT CASSQEGELEKLFF
TRBJ2-7 few TRBD2 TRBV7-9 TGTGCCAGCAGCTTAGGTGCCAGCGGGATTTTATACGAGCAGTACTTC CASSLGASGILYEQYF
TRBJ2-2 - TRBD2 TRBV5-5 TGTGCCAGCAGTCACGGACTAGCGGGAGCGGTCGGGGAGCTGTTTTTT CASSHGLAGAVGELFF
TRBJ1-2 - - TRBV4-1 TGCGCCAGCAGCCAAGATGCGGGGGATGTCTATGGCTACACCTTC CASSQDAGDVYGYTF
TRBJ2-7 few - TRBV9 TGTGCCAGCAGCGGGGCTAGGAGCTCCTACGAGCAGTACTTC CASSGARSSYEQYF
TRBJ2-2 - - TRBV6-1 TGTGCCAGCAGCCCCGGCAGCACCACCCGGGCCGGGGAGCTGTTTTTT CASSPGSTTRAGELFF
TRBJ2-5 many TRBD2 TRBV29-1 TGCAGCGTAGCTAGCGGCCCCCAAGAGACCCAGTACTTC CSVASGPQETQYF
TRBJ1-1 few - TRBV11-3 TGTGCCAGCAGCTCGCGGTTGGGGATAAGGGATGAAGCTTTCTTT CASSSRLGIRDEAFF
TRBJ1-2 few - TRBV20-1 TGCAGTTCCGTTGGAGGCTATGGCTACACCTTC CSSVGGYGYTF
TRBJ2-6 many - TRBV28 TGTGCCAGCAGTCCTCAGGGTTCTGGGGCCAACGTCCTGACTTTC CASSPQGSGANVLTF
TRBJ2-5 - TRBD1 TRBV18 TGTGCCAGCTCACCGCCACCCGGGACAGGGGAAGAGACCCAGTACTTC CASSPPPGTGEETQYF
TRBJ2-7 many - TRBV28 TGTGCCAGCAGTTTCCTAGGGGCCTACGAGCAGTACTTC CASSFLGAYEQYF
TRBJ1-2 once - TRBV30 TGTGCCTGGAGCGGGACTAGGCTTGGCTACACCTTC CAWSGTRLGYTF
TRBJ1-2 many - TRBV12-3/TRBV12-4 TGTGCCAGCAGTTTAGCGAACCCTTACTATGGCTACACCTTC CASSLANPYYGYTF
TRBJ1-2 many - TRBV5-1 TGCGCCAGCAGCTTGGGCGGCCGAGCTAACTATGGCTACACCTTC CASSLGGRANYGYTF
TRBJ1-1 many - TRBV20-1 TGCAGTGCTAAAGGACTCTGGAACACTGAAGCTTTCTTT CSAKGLWNTEAFF
TRBJ1-1 many - TRBV27 TGTGCCAGCAGTTTATGGGGGCGAGGCACTGAAGCTTTCTTT CASSLWGRGTEAFF
TRBJ2-4 - - TRBV12-3/TRBV12-4 TGTGCCAGCAGTTTTTCCGGGGTCCTAGCCAAAAACATTCAGTACTTC CASSFSGVLAKNIQYF
TRBJ1-1 many TRBD1 TRBV11-2 TGTGCCAGCAGCTCTACCCCGGGACAGAGGAACACTGAAGCTTTCTTT CASSSTPGQRNTEAFF
TRBJ1-1 few TRBD1 TRBV2 TGTGCCAGCAGTCCCGGGACAGGGGTTGGGGCTTTCTTT CASSPGTGVGAFF
TRBJ2-7 many TRBD2 TRBV27 TGTGCCAGCAGTTTACCTAGCGGGAGGGCCCTCGAGCAGTACTTC CASSLPSGRALEQYF
TRBJ2-7 - TRBD1 TRBV4-2 TGTGCCAGCAGCCTCCGATCCGGGACAGGGGCCGACGAGCAGTACTTC CASSLRSGTGADEQYF
TRBJ2-7 - TRBD1 TRBV13 TGTGCCAGCAGCTTAAGCGGGACAGGGGGTATCTACGAGCAGTACTTC CASSLSGTGGIYEQYF
TRBJ2-2 - TRBD2 TRBV29-1 TGCAGCGTGACTAGCGGGAGGCCGAACACCGGGGAGCTGTTTTTT CSVTSGRPNTGELFF
TRBJ2-5 - TRBD1 TRBV7-9 TGTGCCAGCAGCTCGACAGGGGCCGGGGCCGGGACCCAGTACTTC CASSSTGAGAGTQYF
TRBJ1-4 few - TRBV5-8 TGTGCCAGCAGCCCCACGGCGTGGGGTGAAAAACTGTTTTTT CASSPTAWGEKLFF
TRBJ1-4 many - TRBV15 TGTGCCACCAGCAGAGGTCCCGGAGCAACTAATGAAAAACTGTTTTTT CATSRGPGATNEKLFF
TRBJ2-7 - - TRBV5-1 TGCGCCAGCAGCTTGGCTGGTGACATCGCCTACGAGCAGTACTTC CASSLAGDIAYEQYF
TRBJ2-4 many - TRBV5-1 TGCGCCAGCAGCAAGACCGGTCAAAAGGACAAAAACATTCAGTACTTC CASSKTGQKDKNIQYF
TRBJ1-4 - - TRBV5-1 TGCGCCAGCAGCTTGGAACAGGGCGGACTGTTTTTT CASSLEQGGLFF
TRBJ1-4 - TRBD1 TRBV19 TGTGCCAGTAGTATAGAGGGAACAGGGGACGGAGAAAAACTGTTTTTT CASSIEGTGDGEKLFF
TRBJ2-5 many TRBD1 TRBV6-2/TRBV6-3 TGTGCCAGCAGCACACCCTTCGACAGGGGTGACCAAGAGACCCAGTACTTC CASSTPFDRGDQETQYF
TRBJ2-5 - TRBD1 TRBV4-1 TGCGCCAGCAGTTTCGGGACAGGGGGCGGGAAGACCCAGTACTTC CASSFGTGGGKTQYF
TRBJ1-1 many - TRBV12-3/TRBV12-4 TGTGCCAGCAGTCGAGTAGTGAACACTGAAGCTTTCTTT CASSRVVNTEAFF
TRBJ2-7 - TRBD2 TRBV7-2 TGTGCCAGCAGCTCCTGGACTAGCGGGAGCCACGAGCAGTACTTC CASSSWTSGSHEQYF
TRBJ2-6 few - TRBV7-2 TGTGCCAGCAGCTTTGAGGCGGCCTCTGGGGCCAACGTCCTGACTTTC CASSFEAASGANVLTF
TRBJ1-2 - - TRBV27 TGTGCCAGCAGTTTTCCGGACAGTAACTATGGCTACACCTTC CASSFPDSNYGYTF